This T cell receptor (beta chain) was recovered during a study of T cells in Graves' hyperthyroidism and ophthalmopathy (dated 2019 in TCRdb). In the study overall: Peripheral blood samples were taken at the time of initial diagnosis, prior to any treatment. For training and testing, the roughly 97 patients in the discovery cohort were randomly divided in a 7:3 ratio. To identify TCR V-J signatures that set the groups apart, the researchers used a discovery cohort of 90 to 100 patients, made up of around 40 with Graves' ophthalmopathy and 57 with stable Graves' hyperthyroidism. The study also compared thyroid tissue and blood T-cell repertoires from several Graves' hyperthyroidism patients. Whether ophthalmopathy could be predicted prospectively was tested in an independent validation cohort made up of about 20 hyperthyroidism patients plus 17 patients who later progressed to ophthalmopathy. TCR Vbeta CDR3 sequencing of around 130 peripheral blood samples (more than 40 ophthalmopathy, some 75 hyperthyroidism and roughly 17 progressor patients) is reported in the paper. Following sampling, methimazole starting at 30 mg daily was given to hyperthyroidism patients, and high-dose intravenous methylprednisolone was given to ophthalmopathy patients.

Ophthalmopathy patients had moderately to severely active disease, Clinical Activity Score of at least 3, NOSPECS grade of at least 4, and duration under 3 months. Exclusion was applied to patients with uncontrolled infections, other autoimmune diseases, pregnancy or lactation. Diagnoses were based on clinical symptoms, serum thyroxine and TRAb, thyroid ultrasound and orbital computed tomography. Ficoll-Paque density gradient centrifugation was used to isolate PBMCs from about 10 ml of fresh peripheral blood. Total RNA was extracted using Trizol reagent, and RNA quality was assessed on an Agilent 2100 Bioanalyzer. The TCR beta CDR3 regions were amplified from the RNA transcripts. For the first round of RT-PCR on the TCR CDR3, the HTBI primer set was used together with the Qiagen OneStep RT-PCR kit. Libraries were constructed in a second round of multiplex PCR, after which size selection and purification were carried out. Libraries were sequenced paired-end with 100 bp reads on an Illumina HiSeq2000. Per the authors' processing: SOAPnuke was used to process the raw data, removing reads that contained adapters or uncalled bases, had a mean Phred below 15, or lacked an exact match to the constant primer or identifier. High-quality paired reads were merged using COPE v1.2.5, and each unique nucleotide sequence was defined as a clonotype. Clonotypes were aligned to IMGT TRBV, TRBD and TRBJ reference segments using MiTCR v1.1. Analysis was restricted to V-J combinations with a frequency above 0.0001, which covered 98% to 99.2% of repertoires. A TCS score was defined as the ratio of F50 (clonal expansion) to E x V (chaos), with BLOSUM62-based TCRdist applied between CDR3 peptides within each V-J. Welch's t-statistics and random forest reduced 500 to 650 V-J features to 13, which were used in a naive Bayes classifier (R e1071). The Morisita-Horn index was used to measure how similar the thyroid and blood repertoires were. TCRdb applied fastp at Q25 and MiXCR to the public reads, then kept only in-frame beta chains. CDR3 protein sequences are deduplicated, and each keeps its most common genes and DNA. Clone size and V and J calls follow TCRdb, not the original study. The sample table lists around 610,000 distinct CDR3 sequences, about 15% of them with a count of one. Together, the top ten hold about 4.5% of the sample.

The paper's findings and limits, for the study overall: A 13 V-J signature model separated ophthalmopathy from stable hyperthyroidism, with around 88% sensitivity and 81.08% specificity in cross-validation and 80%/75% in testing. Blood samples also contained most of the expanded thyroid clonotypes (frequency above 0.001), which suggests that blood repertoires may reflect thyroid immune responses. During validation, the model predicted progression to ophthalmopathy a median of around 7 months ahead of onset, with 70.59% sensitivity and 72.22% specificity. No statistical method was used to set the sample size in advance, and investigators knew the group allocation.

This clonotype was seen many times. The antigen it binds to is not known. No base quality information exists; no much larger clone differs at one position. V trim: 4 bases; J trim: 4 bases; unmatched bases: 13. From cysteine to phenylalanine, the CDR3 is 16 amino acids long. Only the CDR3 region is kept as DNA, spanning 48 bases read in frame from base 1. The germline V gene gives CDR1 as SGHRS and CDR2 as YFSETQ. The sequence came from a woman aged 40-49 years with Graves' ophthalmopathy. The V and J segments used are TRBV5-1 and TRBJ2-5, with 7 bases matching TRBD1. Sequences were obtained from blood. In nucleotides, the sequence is TGCGCCAGCAGCCCAGGAAGAACGACAGGGATAGAGACCCAGTACTTC. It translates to CASSPGRTTGIETQYF.